These 27 T cell receptor beta chains came from one sample sequenced in a study of cytotoxic CD8 clonotypes in ibrutinib-treated CLL. Profiled with immunoSEQ multiplex PCR; TCRdb holds only in-frame clones, not every one. The sample has about 140,000 clones, 65% to 85% seen once. The starting material was PBMCs, obtained after 36 months of ibrutinib treatment. The source is a human donor with chronic lymphocytic leukemia.

This clone was seen a handful of times. The rearrangement joins TRBV7-9 to TRBJ1-1; D remains ambiguous. This CDR3 comprises 12 residues. Germline V gene sequence: CDR1 SEHNR, CDR2 FQNEAQ (reference sequence). V lost 0 bases, J lost 9 bases, and 8 bases lay in between. The CDR3 sequence is CASSLAATKAFF. CDR3 nucleotides: TGTGCCAGCAGCTTAGCCGCGACTAAAGCTTTCTTT. The entire variable domain, with the rest obtained from reference TRBV7-9 and TRBJ1-1, is as follows: DTGVSQNPRHKITKRGQNVTFRCDPISEHNRLYWYRQTLGQGPEFLTYFQNEAQLEKSRLLSDRFSAERPKGSFSTLEIQRTEQGDSAMYLCASSLAATKAFFGQGTRLTVV.

The chain uses TRBV28 and TRBJ2-1; D possibly corresponds to TRBD2 (5 bases). Deletions cut 5 bases from V and 6 bases from J, with 11 bases between. The CDR3 is 13 residues long. Germline V gene lookup returns CDR1 MDHEN and CDR2 SYDVKM. The CDR3 here is CASSRRLANEQFF. DNA for the CDR3: TGTGCCAGCAGTCGCCGGCTAGCCAATGAGCAGTTCTTC.

The chain carries TRBV7-9 and TRBJ1-2; 8 bases fit TRBD1. This CDR3 spans 14 amino acids. From germline, CDR1 is SEHNR and CDR2 FQNEAQ (reference sequence). V was pared by 2 bases and J by 3 bases, with 2 bases of the junction left unmatched. Here the CDR3 DNA reads TGTGCCAGCAGCTTACTGACAGGGGACTATGGCTACACCTTC. Its translation: CASSLLTGDYGYTF.

The CDR3 loop is CASSTPDRDVYEKLFF. The DNA of the CDR3 is TGTGCCAGCAGCACCCCCGACAGGGACGTATATGAAAAACTGTTTTTT. The chain links TRBV5-5 to TRBJ1-4, with TRBD1 matching 7 bases. The CDR3 contains 16 residues. Germline loops: CDR1 SGHKS, CDR2 YYEKEE (reference sequence). V lost 4 bases, J lost 6 bases, and 12 bases stayed unmatched.

Only one count was recorded for this clone. This sequence joins TRBV20-1 and TRBJ2-7; tentatively, D is TRBD1 (6 bases). Per germline, CDR1 DFQATT and CDR2 SNEGSKA (reference sequence). The CDR3 consists of 11 residues. Trimming cost V 7 bases and J 3 bases, with 10 bases left between them. In nucleotides, the CDR3 is TGCAGTGTCCTGGACAGCTACGAGCAGTACTTC. Its translation: CSVLDSYEQYF.

The CDR3 region is CASSISRGRWNTEAFF. The DNA for the CDR3 is TGTGCCAGTAGTATCTCCAGGGGGCGATGGAACACTGAAGCTTTCTTT. This chain joins TRBV19 and TRBJ1-1; 8 bases agree with TRBD1. This CDR3 contains 16 residues. Per germline, CDR1 LNHDA and CDR2 SQIVND (reference sequence). V lost 3 bases, J lost 1 base, and 7 bases stayed unmatched.

This clone occurred a few times. This chain connects TRBV10-2 to TRBJ1-5; D is undetermined. CDR1 is WSHSY, CDR2 SAAADI, per germline. This CDR3 is built from 13 residues. The V end was cut by 4 bases, the J end by 7 bases, with 11 bases between. The CDR3 bases are TGCGCCAGCAGTGCCTGGGTTAGGCAGCCCCAGCATTTT. It specifies CASSAWVRQPQHF.

The chain is built from TRBV20-1 and TRBJ1-2; D unclear. V was clipped by 4 bases and J by 3 bases, with 3 bases between them. The CDR3 length is 10 residues. Per the germline V gene, CDR1 is DFQATT and CDR2 is SNEGSKA (reference sequence). This CDR3 reads CSAIDYGYTF. CDR3 nucleotides: TGCAGTGCTATCGACTATGGCTACACCTTC.

This clone was seen a few times. This chain joins TRBV10-1 and TRBJ1-1; TRBD1 is a possible D gene (5 bases). The CDR3 covers 15 residues. The V and J ends lost 0 bases and 1 base respectively, with 9 bases between them. Germline loops: CDR1 WNHNN, CDR2 SYGVQD (reference sequence). The CDR3, as DNA: TGCGCCAGCAGTGAGTCGGGACGGCCGAACACTGAAGCTTTCTTT. Its protein is CASSESGRPNTEAFF.

The chain recombines TRBV5-1 with TRBJ2-7, with D possibly matching TRBD2 (5 bases). The germline gives CDR1 SGHRS, CDR2 YFSETQ. Trimming removed 3 bases from V and 2 bases from J, with 12 bases in between. The CDR3 has 14 amino acids. The DNA for the CDR3 is TGCGCCAGCAGCTCACCGGACGGGACCTACGAGCAGTACTTC. Its translation is CASSSPDGTYEQYF.

This clone was counted a few times. This sequence joins TRBV28 and TRBJ1-1, with no clear D. CDR1 MDHEN and CDR2 SYDVKM come from the germline V gene. V lost 5 bases and J lost 1, with 11 bases in between. The CDR3 runs 14 residues. CDR3 in amino acids: CASSPRRQNTEAFF. The CDR3 nucleotides are TGTGCCAGCAGTCCCCGTCGGCAGAACACTGAAGCTTTCTTT.

The J gene is TRBJ1-1, the V gene TRBV15, with D hard to call. The ends were cut back, 4 bases at V and 3 bases at J, with 12 bases in the middle. Germline CDR1 and CDR2: LNHNV and YYDKDF (reference sequence). This CDR3 region has 14 residues. The CDR3 loop is CATSIYDGYTEAFF. The CDR3 bases are TGTGCCACCAGCATATACGATGGTTACACTGAAGCTTTCTTT.

V and J are TRBV5-1 and TRBJ2-1; 11 bases agree with TRBD1. The CDR3 spans 15 residues. Germline assignment: CDR1 SGHRS and CDR2 YFSETQ. V lost 3 bases to trimming and J lost 5 bases; unmatched junction nucleotides: 4. The CDR3 bases are TGCGCCAGCAGCTGGGGACAGGGGGAGAACAATGAGCAGTTCTTC. As protein: CASSWGQGENNEQFF.

This clone was seen once. This sequence joins TRBV5-1 and TRBJ2-7; tentatively, D is TRBD2 (6 bases). The germline V gene has CDR1 SGHRS and CDR2 YFSETQ. V was clipped by 3 bases and J by 0 bases, with 13 bases between them. The CDR3 spans 15 residues. The CDR3 coding sequence is TGCGCCAGCAGCTGGATGGGGGGAAGCTCCTACGAGCAGTACTTC. Translated, it gives CASSWMGGSSYEQYF.

This chain joins TRBV15 and TRBJ2-5; 8 nucleotides line up with TRBD2. Germline trimming cut 5 bases from V and 6 bases from J; bases unmatched to any gene: 8. From germline, CDR1 is LNHNV and CDR2 YYDKDF (reference sequence). This CDR3 region has 14 residues. CDR3: CATSVRTSTQTQYF. The DNA for the CDR3 is TGTGCCACCAGCGTGCGGACTAGCACACAGACCCAGTACTTC.

This rearrangement joins TRBV13 to TRBJ2-7; D ambiguous. The CDR3 spans 13 residues. Trimming took 5 bases from V and 0 from J, leaving 8 bases between them. The V gene's germline CDR1 is PRHDT and CDR2 FYEKMQ (reference sequence). CDR3 sequence (DNA): TGTGCCAGCAGCATAGCTAGCTCCTACGAGCAGTACTTC. Amino acids: CASSIASSYEQYF.

The chain joins TRBV6-5 to TRBJ2-7; the D is unclear. Trimming cost V 5 bases and J 5 bases, with 13 bases left between them. This CDR3 has 13 residues. CDR1 and CDR2 (germline): MNHEY, SVGAGI. This CDR3 is CASSDNTFHEQYF. In DNA form, the CDR3 reads TGTGCCAGCAGTGACAATACATTCCACGAGCAGTACTTC.

This rearrangement joins TRBV6-1 to TRBJ1-1; tentative D call: TRBD1 (6 bases). V was clipped by 7 bases and J by 0 bases, with 12 bases between them. The CDR3 extends over 14 amino acids. Germline CDR1 is MNHNS and CDR2 is SASEGT. The CDR3: CASILAGVNTEAFF. As DNA, the CDR3 is TGTGCCAGCATACTCGCAGGGGTGAACACTGAAGCTTTCTTT.

The chain has TRBV5-1 and TRBJ2-3, with 16 bases identical to TRBD2. Germline CDR1 SGHRS, CDR2 YFSETQ. V lost 4 bases and J lost 4; bases outside the gene matches: 6. This CDR3 has 17 amino acids. CDR3 in DNA: TGCGCCAGCAGCGCGGGACTAGCGGGAGGGCCATCAGATACGCAGTATTTT. Translated, it gives CASSAGLAGGPSDTQYF.

The chain uses TRBV27 and TRBJ2-2; no clear D gene. CDR3 length equals 14 residues. Per the germline V gene, CDR1 is MNHEY and CDR2 is SMNVEV (reference sequence). Trimming shortened V by 6 bases and J by 6 bases, and 14 bases separated the two germline ends. The CDR3 coding sequence is TGTGCCAGCAGCCGAGGACCCAACCCCGGGGAGCTGTTTTTT. Protein sequence: CASSRGPNPGELFF.

The chain carries TRBV18 and TRBJ1-1; 9 bases fit TRBD1. The ends lost 2 bases at V and 3 bases at J; junction bases unmatched: 16. The germline V gene encodes CDR1 KGHSH and CDR2 LQKENI. The CDR3 spans 19 residues. CDR3 DNA: TGTGCCAGCTCACCAGTGGTGCTACAGGGGGCGTTGAGGTACACTGAAGCTTTCTTT. It specifies CASSPVVLQGALRYTEAFF.

The chain couples TRBV5-6 to TRBJ2-3; no firm D call. Deletions cut 0 bases from V and 0 bases from J, with 8 bases between. Germline CDR1 reads SGHDT; CDR2 reads YYEEEE. This CDR3 is built from 15 residues. The CDR3 DNA reads TGTGCCAGCAGCTTGGGCCAGGCAAGCACAGATACGCAGTATTTT. It is translated as CASSLGQASTDTQYF.

CDR3 amino acids: CASRKGAHEKLFF. The CDR3 DNA sequence: TGTGCCAGCAGGAAGGGGGCGCATGAAAAACTGTTTTTT. J is TRBJ1-4 and V is TRBV5-5, with TRBD1 matching over 7 bases. V dropped 5 bases and J dropped 6; count of bases not matched to a gene: 4. CDR3 length: 13 amino acids. The germline gives CDR1 SGHKS, CDR2 YYEKEE (reference sequence).

This chain joins TRBV4-1 and TRBJ1-1; D unresolved. CDR3 length equals 15 residues. V lost 0 bases and J 4 bases, leaving 12 bases between the germline ends. CDR1 MGHRA and CDR2 YSYEKL come from the germline V gene. The CDR3 protein is CASSQDWRIFTEAFF. CDR3 DNA sequence: TGCGCCAGCAGCCAAGATTGGAGAATTTTCACTGAAGCTTTCTTT.

The CDR3 region has the DNA TGTGCCAGCTCACCGTCGCCGGGCGGGGGCTACACCTTC. Translated: CASSPSPGGGYTF. The chain is built from TRBV18 and TRBJ1-2; D gene unclear. The V and J ends lost 3 bases and 8 bases respectively, with 13 bases between them. The CDR3 covers 13 residues. Germline V CDR1 and CDR2: KGHSH, LQKENI.

This clone was observed a single time. The chain has TRBV10-3 and TRBJ1-5; D is ambiguous. CDR1 ENHRY and CDR2 SYGVKD come from the germline V gene. There are 15 residues in the CDR3. V gave up 0 bases and J gave up 5 bases, with 11 bases separating them. In nucleotides, the CDR3 is TGTGCCATCAGTGAGTCGGGAACAGAACATCAGCCCCAGCATTTT. Its protein product is CAISESGTEHQPQHF.

V is TRBV18 and J is TRBJ1-2, with D perhaps matching TRBD1 (6 bases). V lost 3 bases and J 2 bases, leaving 13 bases between the germline ends. The CDR3 has 15 residues. Germline V gene sequence: CDR1 KGHSH, CDR2 LQKENI. CDR3 in amino acids: CASSPGQGMNYGYTF. The CDR3 nucleotides read TGTGCCAGCTCACCGGGGCAGGGGATGAACTATGGCTACACCTTC.